This T cell receptor (beta chain) was identified in a study of blood T cell repertoires in COVID-19. About the study: COVID-19 samples from acute and convalescent phases originated in the United States, Italy and Spain. Sources were T cells, B-cell-depleted T cells, or PBMCs; the material itself was cDNA or gDNA.

Original methodology: Estimates of nucleated cell counts were drawn from the amplification of reference gene primers. Profiling relied on immunoSEQ multiplex PCR, and the TCRdb table lists in-frame clones only, not all of them. The D gene and trimming were derived from the DNA, and the V and J assignments and clone size from that table. The table lists tens of thousands of clones, around 85% of them singletons. Germline V CDR1 and CDR2: PRHDT, FYEKMQ (reference sequence). This CDR3 spans 14 amino acids. Trimming at V came to 3 bases and at J to 13 bases, leaving 9 bases not matched to a gene. This clone showed up just once.

Sequencing input: peripheral blood. The receptor was isolated from a man older than 75 with acute or convalescent COVID-19. The genes are TRBV13 and TRBJ2-1; 10 bases fit TRBD2. The CDR3 sequence: CASSLSTGTSEQFF. In DNA form, the CDR3 reads TGTGCCAGCAGCTTGAGTACCGGGACTAGCGAACAGTTCTTC.